Below are 8 T cell receptor beta chains sequenced from a single sample in a study of T cells in Graves' hyperthyroidism and ophthalmopathy. Amplified TCR beta CDR3 regions derived from RNA transcripts. During a first-round RT-PCR of the TCR CDR3, the HTBI primer set was used. From the multiplex PCR reads, TCRdb called clonotypes with MiXCR, one entry per CDR3 protein. The table records roughly 700,000 distinct CDR3 sequences, roughly 17% of them present only once. What was sequenced was blood. The source is a man aged 50 or older with Graves' hyperthyroidism.

This clonotype was detected ten times or more. This chain joins TRBV28 and TRBJ1-2, with D unclear. V was shortened by 6 bases and J by 4 bases, with 15 bases between the two germline ends. Germline V CDR1 and CDR2: MDHEN, SYDVKM. This CDR3 contains 14 residues. CDR3 sequence: CASSPEGTAYGYTF. The CDR3 nucleotides are TGTGCCAGCAGCCCTGAGGGAACGGCCTATGGCTACACCTTC.

This clonotype was seen ten or more times. The DNA for the CDR3 is TGTGCCAGCTTTTCGTCCCAGGGGGCTGGGGGGGGGAGCTCCTACAATGAGCAGTTCTTC. The encoded protein is CASFSSQGAGGGSSYNEQFF. The chain is built from TRBV2 and TRBJ2-1, with D maybe TRBD1 (8 bases). V was trimmed by 8 bases and J by 0 bases, leaving 29 bases between them. This CDR3 region has 20 residues. The V gene's germline CDR1 is SNHLY and CDR2 FYNNEI.

This clonotype occurred many times. J is TRBJ2-1 and V is TRBV11-2; D could derive from TRBD1 or TRBD2 (6 bases each). Trimming pared 3 bases from V and 10 bases from J, leaving 19 bases between. The CDR3 covers 15 residues. Germline-derived CDR1 and CDR2 are SGHAT and FQNNGV. The CDR3 sequence is CASSLEIGGRWEQFF. CDR3 in DNA: TGTGCCAGCAGCTTGGAAATCGGGGGCCGCTGGGAGCAGTTCTTC.

This chain uses TRBV3-2 with TRBJ1-2; the table's D call, TRBD1, has no DNA check behind it. TRBV3-2 is given as a pseudogene. The CDR3 contains 13 residues. In DNA, the CDR3 is TGTGCCAGTGCCGGGACAGGGAACTATGGCTACACCTTC. Amino acids: CASAGTGNYGYTF.

With respect to this clonotype: This may stem from a read error, because a much larger clone lies one nucleotide away. V and J are TRBV28 and TRBJ1-4, with D hard to call. CDR1 and CDR2 from the germline V gene are MDHEN and SYDVKM. The CDR3 runs to 15 residues. This CDR3 is CAGSPSEGYNEKLFF. CDR3 DNA sequence: TGTGCCGGCAGTCCCTCAGAGGGTTATAATGAAAAACTGTTTTTT.

A note on this clonotype: It may be a read error: a sequence one base away is much more abundant. The chain joins TRBV9 to TRBJ2-1; 14 nucleotides line up with TRBD2. Germline values: CDR1 SGDLS, CDR2 YYNGEE. V shed 4 bases and J 9 bases; nucleotides not matched to a gene: 6. The CDR3 spans 15 residues. In DNA, the CDR3 is TGTGCCAGCAGCTTACGACTAGCGGGGGGGACTGAGCAGTTCTTC. It yields the protein CASSLRLAGGTEQFF. The variable domain in full, with the rest retrieved from reference TRBV9 and TRBJ2-1, is DSGVTQTPKHLITATGQRVTLRCSPRSGDLSVYWYQQSLDQGLQFLIQYYNGEERAKGNILERFSAQQFPDLHSELNLSSLELGDSALYFCASSLRLAGGTEQFFGPGTRLTVL.

This clonotype was seen ten or more times. The rearrangement joins TRBV9 to TRBJ2-5; possibly TRBD1 for D (5 bases). The V end lost 6 bases, the J end lost 2 bases, and 14 bases lay between the germline ends. Per the germline V gene, CDR1 is SGDLS and CDR2 is YYNGEE. This CDR3 is 14 amino acids long. The CDR3 region is CASTEGQVQETQYF. The CDR3 bases are TGTGCCAGCACCGAAGGACAAGTACAAGAGACCCAGTACTTC.

This clonotype was recorded many times. The chain couples TRBV12-3 or TRBV12-4 to TRBJ2-6; TRBD1 is a possible D gene (5 bases). This CDR3 has 13 amino acids. V lost 10 bases and J 0 bases, leaving 7 bases between the germline ends. CDR3 DNA: TGTGCCACCCAGGGCTCTGGGGCCAACGTCCTGACTTTC. Protein sequence: CATQGSGANVLTF.